Listed below are T cell receptor beta chains from one sample, sequenced in a study of T-cell memory formation after mild COVID-19. TCRdb itself ran the 5' RACE reads through MiXCR, one entry per CDR3 protein. Of roughly 200,000 distinct CDR3 sequences listed, around 21% are singletons. The sequenced sample consisted of PBMCs or a T cell subset sorted from them (not recorded which). Receptors originate from an adult woman who had mild COVID-19 (a few samples of this study predate the infection). Cell type and time point are not known. Each CDR3 is given with its conserved first and last residue. A D gene is named only where the DNA matches it firmly. Not all rows give a size; the values are once, few, many and, for expanded clones, a class.

j_call: TRBJ2-1; d_call: TRBD2; clone_size: NA; v_call: TRBV20-1; cdr3_aa: CSAFSGRGLDEQFF; cdr3_nt: TGCAGTGCTTTTAGCGGGAGGGGTCTGGACGAGCAGTTCTTC
j_call: TRBJ2-1; d_call: NA; clone_size: NA; v_call: TRBV14; cdr3_aa: CASSQDWVGQAIYNEQFF; cdr3_nt: TGTGCCAGCAGCCAAGATTGGGTAGGGCAGGCCATCTACAATGAGCAGTTCTTC
j_call: TRBJ2-5; d_call: NA; clone_size: few; v_call: TRBV7-8; cdr3_aa: CASSSTPTSQETQYF; cdr3_nt: TGTGCCAGCAGCTCCACTCCGACTAGCCAAGAGACCCAGTACTTC
j_call: TRBJ2-1; d_call: NA; clone_size: NA; v_call: TRBV27; cdr3_aa: CASSHRAEQFF; cdr3_nt: TGTGCCAGCAGCCACAGGGCCGAGCAGTTCTTC
j_call: TRBJ2-7; d_call: NA; clone_size: NA; v_call: TRBV7-8; cdr3_aa: CASADYYEQYF; cdr3_nt: TGTGCCAGCGCGGACTACTACGAGCAGTACTTC
j_call: TRBJ2-7; d_call: NA; clone_size: NA; v_call: TRBV12-3/TRBV12-4; cdr3_aa: CASSDNYEQYF; cdr3_nt: TGTGCCAGCAGCGACAACTACGAGCAGTACTTC
j_call: TRBJ2-1; d_call: NA; clone_size: few; v_call: TRBV9; cdr3_aa: CASSVGSRGPYNEQFF; cdr3_nt: TGTGCCAGCAGCGTAGGTTCGCGGGGGCCTTACAATGAGCAGTTCTTC
j_call: TRBJ1-2; d_call: TRBD1; clone_size: NA; v_call: TRBV27; cdr3_aa: CASSTRDRIYGYTF; cdr3_nt: TGTGCCAGCAGCACACGGGACAGGATCTATGGCTACACCTTC
j_call: TRBJ2-5; d_call: NA; clone_size: NA; v_call: TRBV7-8; cdr3_aa: CASSLGKETQYF; cdr3_nt: TGTGCCAGCAGTCTGGGTAAAGAGACCCAGTACTTC
j_call: TRBJ1-1; d_call: TRBD1; clone_size: few; v_call: TRBV5-1; cdr3_aa: CASSSDRGMNTEAFF; cdr3_nt: TGCGCCAGCAGCTCGGACAGGGGCATGAACACTGAAGCTTTCTTT
j_call: TRBJ1-1; d_call: TRBD1; clone_size: NA; v_call: TRBV5-1; cdr3_aa: CASSLGPGGTEAFF; cdr3_nt: TGCGCCAGCAGCTTGGGACCAGGGGGGACTGAAGCTTTCTTT
j_call: TRBJ2-7; d_call: TRBD2; clone_size: few; v_call: TRBV7-9; cdr3_aa: CASSSSGSFIYEQYF; cdr3_nt: TGTGCCAGCAGCTCAAGCGGGAGTTTCATCTACGAGCAGTACTTC
j_call: TRBJ1-1; d_call: NA; clone_size: NA; v_call: TRBV12-3/TRBV12-4; cdr3_aa: CASSLISPNTEAFF; cdr3_nt: TGTGCCAGCAGTTTGATCTCCCCGAACACTGAAGCTTTCTTT
j_call: TRBJ1-1; d_call: TRBD1; clone_size: few; v_call: TRBV19; cdr3_aa: CASMGDRGNTEAFF; cdr3_nt: TGTGCCAGTATGGGGGACAGGGGCAACACTGAAGCTTTCTTT
j_call: TRBJ2-2; d_call: NA; clone_size: NA; v_call: TRBV13; cdr3_aa: CASSLGRGAANTGELFF; cdr3_nt: TGTGCCAGCAGCTTAGGAAGAGGGGCCGCGAACACCGGGGAGCTGTTTTTT
j_call: TRBJ1-6; d_call: NA; clone_size: few; v_call: TRBV3-1; cdr3_aa: CASSRSTAGQYNSPLHF; cdr3_nt: TGTGCCAGCAGCCGAAGCACTGCGGGACAATATAATTCACCCCTCCACTTT
j_call: TRBJ2-1; d_call: TRBD2; clone_size: few; v_call: TRBV7-9; cdr3_aa: CASSLLAGEIDEQFF; cdr3_nt: TGTGCCAGCAGCTTACTAGCGGGAGAAATCGATGAGCAGTTCTTC
j_call: TRBJ1-1; d_call: NA; clone_size: few; v_call: TRBV29-1; cdr3_aa: CSVAGVGTEAFF; cdr3_nt: TGCAGCGTTGCAGGGGTCGGGACTGAAGCTTTCTTT
j_call: TRBJ2-1; d_call: NA; clone_size: few; v_call: TRBV7-9; cdr3_aa: CASRPGSGEQFF; cdr3_nt: TGTGCCAGCAGACCAGGGTCCGGTGAGCAGTTCTTC
j_call: TRBJ1-2; d_call: NA; clone_size: NA; v_call: TRBV7-3; cdr3_aa: CASSLTGEDYGYTF; cdr3_nt: TGTGCCAGCAGCTTAACGGGTGAGGACTATGGCTACACCTTC
j_call: TRBJ2-2; d_call: NA; clone_size: many; v_call: TRBV12-3/TRBV12-4; cdr3_aa: CASSPRLGSGELFF; cdr3_nt: TGTGCCAGCAGTCCCAGACTAGGTTCCGGGGAGCTGTTTTTT
j_call: TRBJ2-1; d_call: TRBD2; clone_size: few; v_call: TRBV7-2; cdr3_aa: CASSLGLAGGRPYNEQFF; cdr3_nt: TGTGCCAGCAGCCTGGGACTAGCGGGGGGGAGACCCTACAATGAGCAGTTCTTC
j_call: TRBJ1-2; d_call: TRBD1; clone_size: NA; v_call: TRBV10-2; cdr3_aa: CASSPRGLSHGYTF; cdr3_nt: TGCGCCAGCAGCCCCAGGGGGCTCTCCCATGGCTACACCTTC
j_call: TRBJ2-7; d_call: NA; clone_size: NA; v_call: TRBV3-1; cdr3_aa: CASSQENSYEQYF; cdr3_nt: TGTGCCAGCAGCCAAGAAAACTCCTACGAGCAGTACTTC
j_call: TRBJ2-7; d_call: NA; clone_size: NA; v_call: TRBV30; cdr3_aa: CAWTSNLDEQYF; cdr3_nt: TGTGCCTGGACTTCGAACTTGGACGAGCAGTACTTC
j_call: TRBJ2-5; d_call: NA; clone_size: NA; v_call: TRBV5-4; cdr3_aa: CASSLGSIIQETQYF; cdr3_nt: TGTGCCAGCAGCTTGGGGTCTATAATCCAAGAGACCCAGTACTTC
j_call: TRBJ2-7; d_call: TRBD2; clone_size: NA; v_call: TRBV20-1; cdr3_aa: CSADSVAREGPYEQYF; cdr3_nt: TGCAGTGCTGACTCCGTAGCGCGGGAGGGCCCCTACGAGCAGTACTTC
j_call: TRBJ2-2; d_call: NA; clone_size: NA; v_call: TRBV9; cdr3_aa: CASSVSRGELFF; cdr3_nt: TGTGCCAGCAGCGTAAGCCGCGGGGAGCTGTTTTTT
j_call: TRBJ2-1; d_call: TRBD2; clone_size: few; v_call: TRBV12-3/TRBV12-4; cdr3_aa: CASSLIGSGGDNEQFF; cdr3_nt: TGTGCCAGCAGTTTAATAGGGAGCGGGGGGGACAATGAGCAGTTCTTC
j_call: TRBJ2-1; d_call: NA; clone_size: NA; v_call: TRBV15; cdr3_aa: CATSSRTGTRYNEQFF; cdr3_nt: TGTGCCACCAGCAGCCGTACCGGGACGAGGTACAATGAGCAGTTCTTC
j_call: TRBJ2-7; d_call: TRBD1; clone_size: NA; v_call: TRBV5-1; cdr3_aa: CASRGTGGLSYEQYF; cdr3_nt: TGCGCCAGCAGGGGGACAGGGGGTCTCTCCTACGAGCAGTACTTC
j_call: TRBJ1-5; d_call: NA; clone_size: few; v_call: TRBV23-1; cdr3_aa: CASSQTRGYSNQPQHF; cdr3_nt: TGCGCCAGCAGTCAGACCAGGGGATATAGCAATCAGCCCCAGCATTTT
j_call: TRBJ1-1; d_call: NA; clone_size: NA; v_call: TRBV11-3; cdr3_aa: CASSFGQATEAFF; cdr3_nt: TGTGCCAGCAGCTTCGGTCAGGCGACTGAAGCTTTCTTT
j_call: TRBJ2-1; d_call: NA; clone_size: few; v_call: TRBV7-6; cdr3_aa: CASSPAGSAGSYNEQFF; cdr3_nt: TGTGCCAGCAGCCCCGCCGGGTCGGCGGGGTCCTACAATGAGCAGTTCTTC
j_call: TRBJ2-3; d_call: NA; clone_size: few; v_call: TRBV11-2; cdr3_aa: CASSLVVGSGADTQYF; cdr3_nt: TGTGCCAGCAGCTTAGTTGTGGGGAGTGGGGCAGATACGCAGTATTTT
j_call: TRBJ2-5; d_call: NA; clone_size: NA; v_call: TRBV7-6; cdr3_aa: CASSHTGATLGETQYF; cdr3_nt: TGTGCCAGCAGCCACACCGGAGCCACTCTAGGGGAGACCCAGTACTTC
j_call: TRBJ2-5; d_call: NA; clone_size: NA; v_call: TRBV5-6; cdr3_aa: CASSLGTGILISETQYF; cdr3_nt: TGTGCCAGCAGCTTGGGGACGGGGATCCTAATCTCGGAGACCCAGTACTTC
j_call: TRBJ2-5; d_call: TRBD2; clone_size: NA; v_call: TRBV7-9; cdr3_aa: CASSPPSGREAWETQYF; cdr3_nt: TGTGCCAGCAGCCCGCCATCAGGGCGGGAGGCCTGGGAGACCCAGTACTTC